The 16 T cell receptor beta chains presented below share a single source sample, sequenced in a study of shared clonotypes between healthy human individuals. Generated by immunoSEQ multiplex PCR, the TCRdb table keeps only in-frame clones and is missing some. Among millions of clones listed, approximately 95% were seen once. Sequencing was performed on naive CD4+ T cells from PBMCs. The subset is: CD45RA+ positively selected. All receptors come from a man between 18 and 35 years old in good health. Some clones in this sample may be carry-over from other donors' samples.

This clone came up a few times. Other DNA sequences within the sample encode an identical CDR3. Written as DNA, the CDR3 is TGTGCCAGCAGCGTAGAGGGACAGGGGGGCACTGAAGCTTTCTTT. This gives the protein CASSVEGQGGTEAFF. V and J are TRBV9 and TRBJ1-1; the match to TRBD1 covers 11 bases. Germline CDR1 reads SGDLS; CDR2 reads YYNGEE. J gave up 4 bases and V 0 bases, and 2 bases lay outside the gene matches. The CDR3 has 15 residues.

V usage is TRBV29-1 and J usage is TRBJ2-1, with D perhaps TRBD2 (6 bases). Trimming stripped 7 bases from V and 3 bases from J, with 13 bases between. Germline lookup yields CDR1 SQVTM and CDR2 ANQGSEA. The CDR3 is 13 amino acids. In DNA, the CDR3 is TGCAGCGCCGATCGGGGGTACTACAATGAGCAGTTCTTC. Protein: CSADRGYYNEQFF.

This clone appeared once. For the CDR3, the DNA is TGTGCCAGCAGTGGGGTACAGGGCTTCAATCAGCCCCAGCATTTT. Translating gives CASSGVQGFNQPQHF. This chain connects TRBV6-1 to TRBJ1-5, with a possible D match to TRBD1 (6 bases). The CDR3 spans 15 residues. V shed 4 bases and J shed 3 bases, with 13 bases lying between them. The germline CDR1 and CDR2 sequences are MNHNS and SASEGT.

The V call is TRBV28, the J call TRBJ2-1; possible D gene TRBD2, 6 bases. The CDR3 loop spans 15 amino acids. V dropped 4 bases and J dropped 3 bases, with 13 bases sitting between them. Looked up from germline, CDR1 is MDHEN and CDR2 is SYDVKM. In DNA form, the CDR3 reads TGTGCCAGCAGTTATGACGGGAGACGCTACAATGAGCAGTTCTTC. Translating it yields CASSYDGRRYNEQFF.

The chain is built from TRBV5-1 and TRBJ2-4; 9 bases align to TRBD2. Germline assignment: CDR1 SGHRS and CDR2 YFSETQ. V lost 0 bases, J lost 0 bases, and 4 bases stayed unmatched. The CDR3 length is 17 residues. The CDR3 region is CASSLGQTSGAKNIQYF. Written as DNA, the CDR3 is TGCGCCAGCAGCTTGGGCCAGACTAGCGGAGCCAAAAACATTCAGTACTTC.

This chain uses TRBV10-3 with TRBJ1-3, with D tentatively TRBD1 (6 bases). The CDR3 spans 15 residues. V lost 6 bases and J 0 bases, leaving 12 bases between the germline ends. Germline V gives CDR1 ENHRY, CDR2 SYGVKD. The CDR3: CAISQGHHSGNTIYF. Written as DNA, the CDR3 is TGTGCCATCAGCCAGGGACACCACTCTGGAAACACCATATATTTT.

The V gene is TRBV7-3, the J gene TRBJ2-3; 8 bases are a match to TRBD1. The trim removed 5 bases at V and 3 bases at J, leaving 10 bases unmatched. Germline CDR1 is SGHTA and CDR2 is FQGTGA. There are 16 residues in the CDR3. DNA of the CDR3: TGTGCCAGCAGCCCATTGGACAGGGTAGGGACAGATACGCAGTATTTT. Protein sequence: CASSPLDRVGTDTQYF. Looking up the rest from reference TRBV7-3 and TRBJ2-3 gives the full variable domain: GAGVSQTPSNKVTEKGKYVELRCDPISGHTALYWYRQSLGQGPEFLIYFQGTGAADDSGLPNDRFFAVRPEGSVSTLKIQRTERGDSAVYLCASSPLDRVGTDTQYFGPGTRLTVL.

The J gene is TRBJ2-7, the V gene TRBV25-1; 7 bases fit TRBD1. Losses at the gene ends were 5 bases for V and 6 bases for J; bases not matched to a gene: 7. This CDR3 contains 13 residues. Looked up from germline, CDR1 is MGHDK and CDR2 is SYGVNS. This CDR3 is CASSSQTGSEQYF. As DNA, the CDR3 is TGTGCCAGCAGTTCCCAGACAGGGAGCGAGCAGTACTTC.

The rearrangement links TRBV14 to TRBJ1-5; the match to TRBD1 covers 7 bases. The CDR3 sequence is 13 residues long. Germline V CDR1 and CDR2: SGHDN, FVKESK. The V and J ends lost 4 bases and 5 bases, in that order; junction bases with no gene match: 2. The CDR3 sequence: CASSRGTDQPQHF. In nucleotides, the CDR3 is TGTGCCAGCAGCCGCGGGACAGATCAGCCCCAGCATTTT.

The chain couples TRBV7-8 to TRBJ2-5; D is unclear. The CDR3 spans 12 residues. Germline CDR1 is SGHVS and CDR2 is FQNEAQ. V dropped 5 bases and J dropped 5 bases, with 9 bases sitting between them. CDR3 coding DNA: TGTGCCAGCAGCCGCCCGCTCGAGACCCAGTACTTC. Amino acid sequence: CASSRPLETQYF.

The V and J genes are TRBV5-1 and TRBJ2-4; D is perhaps TRBD1 (5 bases). In germline, CDR1 is SGHRS, CDR2 YFSETQ. This CDR3 spans 17 amino acids. Trimming removed 0 bases from V and 1 base from J, with 14 bases in between. The CDR3 loop is CASSLVWEGVAKNIQYF. CDR3 bases: TGCGCCAGCAGCTTGGTCTGGGAAGGGGTTGCCAAAAACATTCAGTACTTC.

The J gene is TRBJ2-5, the V gene TRBV15, with a possible D match to TRBD1 (6 bases). In germline, CDR1 is LNHNV, CDR2 YYDKDF (reference sequence). The CDR3 is 14 residues long. Trimming took 4 bases from V and 2 from J, leaving 11 bases between them. The CDR3 region is CATSKDSLQETQYF. CDR3 nucleotide sequence: TGTGCCACCAGCAAGGACAGTCTACAAGAGACCCAGTACTTC.

This chain connects TRBV4-1 to TRBJ1-1; TRBD1 might be the D (5 bases). The CDR3 totals 14 residues. Looked up from germline, CDR1 is MGHRA and CDR2 is YSYEKL. The ends were cut back, 4 bases at V and 5 bases at J, with 14 bases in the middle. The DNA of the CDR3 is TGCGCCAGCAGCCCTCTTGCGGGGCGGACTGAAGCTTTCTTT. As protein: CASSPLAGRTEAFF.

The rearrangement links TRBV28 to TRBJ2-7, with a possible D match to TRBD1 (6 bases). The CDR3 sequence is 11 residues long. The V end was cut by 6 bases, the J end by 9 bases, with 12 bases between. Germline CDR1 and CDR2: MDHEN and SYDVKM. The CDR3 loop is CASSAQGPQYF. CDR3 coding DNA: TGTGCCAGCAGCGCACAGGGCCCGCAGTACTTC.

The rearrangement links TRBV19 to TRBJ2-7; tentatively, D is TRBD2 (6 bases). This CDR3 has 16 residues. CDR1 is LNHDA, CDR2 SQIVND, per germline (reference sequence). The V end lost 0 bases, the J end lost 9 bases, and 21 bases lay between the germline ends. CDR3 DNA sequence: TGTGCCAGTAGTATAGATCCTGGGACTCGCGCTCGCGGGCAGTACTTC. This codes for CASSIDPGTRARGQYF.

The chain uses TRBV9 and TRBJ2-1; TRBD2 matches at 13 bases. This CDR3 spans 17 amino acids. V lost 0 bases, J lost 8 bases, and 8 bases stayed unmatched. Germline CDR1 is SGDLS and CDR2 is YYNGEE. This CDR3 reads CASSVGLAGGSGDEQFF. Written as DNA, the CDR3 is TGTGCCAGCAGCGTAGGACTAGCGGGAGGTTCTGGGGATGAGCAGTTCTTC. Variable domain in full (rest from reference TRBV9 and TRBJ2-1): DSGVTQTPKHLITATGQRVTLRCSPRSGDLSVYWYQQSLDQGLQFLIQYYNGEERAKGNILERFSAQQFPDLHSELNLSSLELGDSALYFCASSVGLAGGSGDEQFFGPGTRLTVL.